There are many counts of the clone carrying this T cell receptor (beta chain). Its antigen is not identified. The data originate from a study of CD8 T cells in ankylosing spondylitis. With molecular barcodes, quantitative 5'-RACE was used to make the TCR beta libraries. TCRdb reprocessed the 5' RACE reads with MiXCR, giving one entry per CDR3 protein. The sample includes 450,000 to 550,000 distinct CDR3 sequences, about 5.4% of them seen just once. Findings and caveats of the study: Matched synovial fluid from ankylosing spondylitis patients was reported to be enriched for disease-linked clones. A number of the motif variants had already been described in reactive arthritis synovial fluid and blood. A CD8+ phenotype characterized the disease-linked clones, which were relatively rare in peripheral blood. Characteristic of ankylosing spondylitis blood, it appeared, was a TCR beta motif comprising roughly eight highly homologous variants.

Sequencing was carried out using blood, either unsorted or a sorted T cell fraction (not recorded which). This receptor was taken from a male donor with ankylosing spondylitis.

This chain's CDR3 is CASSLDSLREKLFF. The CDR3 bases are TGTGCCAGCAGTTTAGACAGTTTAAGGGAAAAACTGTTTTTT. J is TRBJ1-4 and V is TRBV12-3 or TRBV12-4; D remains unclear. The CDR3 runs to 14 residues. The V end was cut by 1 base, the J end by 8 bases, with 11 bases between.